The clone carrying this T cell receptor (beta chain) has a count of ten or more. Its target is not known. Time point of the sample: patch test 1, 2 weeks after DPC sensitization. The sample's treatment: therapeutic diphenylcyclopropenone sensitization with weekly scalp DPC. Total RNA came from unfractionated whole blood. This sample was included in a study of human T cells and chemical hapten exposure. Study results and caveats: Expanded TCRs clustered into significantly more large CDR3 similarity groups than controls, the analysis revealed.

Original analysis: There were a median of roughly 100,000 TCRs per sample, with a range from about 23,224 to 690,600. TCRdb independently ran MiXCR on the RACE reads; one entry per CDR3 protein. None of the V and J calls come from the authors' own analysis; TCRdb made them. The table lists about 34,000 distinct CDR3 sequences, 5.5% to 8% of them singletons, with roughly 9.1% in the top ten. This receptor was obtained from a woman in her twenties or thirties with alopecia areata. Some clones in this sample may be carry-over from other donors' samples. The material sequenced was whole blood, taken in connection with sensitization to the hapten diphenylcyclopropenone (DPC).

DNA of the CDR3: TGCGCCAGCAGCTTGGCCGGCGGTGGAGCTAGCGGGGACACAGATACGCAGTATTTT. Amino acids: CASSLAGGGASGDTDTQYF. The chain employs TRBV5-1 and TRBJ2-3; 9 bases line up with TRBD2. With V trimmed by 0 bases and J by 2 bases, 13 bases remained unmatched. The CDR3 has 19 amino acids. Germline assignment: CDR1 SGHRS and CDR2 YFSETQ.